These 25 T cell receptor beta chains came from one sample sequenced in a study of blood T cell repertoires in COVID-19. Produced via immunoSEQ multiplex PCR; TCRdb's table is partial and in-frame only. The sample lists about 270,000 clones, more than 75% occurring once. The sequenced material came from peripheral blood. These receptors all come from a man aged 35 to 55 with active or convalescent COVID-19.

This clone has only one observation. At one end, the junction sequence differs from germline, possibly due to a read error. The chain recombines TRBV5-1 with TRBJ2-7, with 12 bases identical to TRBD2. The CDR3 sequence is 14 residues long. The germline gives CDR1 SGHRS, CDR2 YFSETQ. This CDR3 reads CASSSTSGSSRECF. The CDR3 DNA follows: TGCGCCAGCAGCTCGACTAGCGGGAGCTCACGCGAGTGCTTC.

The chain combines TRBV6-5 with TRBJ1-5; the match to TRBD1 covers 8 bases. The CDR3 is 14 amino acids. V lost 8 bases, J lost 5 bases, and 8 bases stayed unmatched. The V gene's germline CDR1 is MNHEY and CDR2 SVGAGI. The CDR3 sequence is CASGVTGGYQPQHF. CDR3 bases: TGTGCCAGCGGGGTAACAGGGGGTTATCAGCCCCAGCATTTT.

This clone was recorded only once. The V and J genes are TRBV30 and TRBJ1-5, with 7 bases identical to TRBD1. This CDR3 contains 15 residues. Germline V CDR1 and CDR2: GTSNPN, SVGIG (reference sequence). Germline trimming cut 0 bases from V and 10 bases from J; bases unmatched to any gene: 12. The CDR3 sequence is CAWSVGQGESFPQHF. Written as DNA, the CDR3 is TGTGCCTGGAGTGTAGGGCAGGGGGAGAGTTTTCCCCAGCATTTT.

V is TRBV7-2 and J is TRBJ2-5; 7 positions agree with TRBD2. With V trimmed by 0 bases and J by 2 bases, 12 bases remained unmatched. The CDR3 totals 18 residues. Germline V gives CDR1 SGHTA, CDR2 FQGNSA. DNA for the CDR3: TGTGCCAGCAGCTTAGCCCCCCGATGGGAGGGGTCACAAGAGACCCAGTACTTC. This codes for CASSLAPRWEGSQETQYF.

The chain links TRBV13 to TRBJ2-1, with D possibly TRBD2 on 5 matching bases. This CDR3 has 16 residues. CDR1 and CDR2 from the germline V gene are PRHDT and FYEKMQ (reference sequence). Trimming pared 0 bases from V and 2 bases from J, leaving 11 bases between. The CDR3 loop reads CASSLGRGIPYNEQFF. CDR3 bases: TGTGCCAGCAGCTTAGGCCGGGGTATTCCCTACAATGAGCAGTTCTTC.

The genes are TRBV28 and TRBJ1-4; D unresolved. The germline V gene encodes CDR1 MDHEN and CDR2 SYDVKM. V lost 8 bases to trimming and J lost 8 bases, with 21 bases between them. The CDR3 consists of 15 residues. The CDR3 here is CASLPSLDLREKLFF. The CDR3 DNA follows: TGTGCCAGCCTACCCTCCCTCGACCTGAGGGAAAAACTGTTTTTT.

V is TRBV5-4 and J is TRBJ2-5; a possible D gene is TRBD1 (6 bases). The germline V gene has CDR1 SGHNT and CDR2 YYREEE (reference sequence). The germline V and J ends were trimmed by 1 base and 7 bases, with 17 bases remaining between them. The CDR3 totals 15 residues. As DNA, the CDR3 is TGTGCCAGCAGCTTGTGGCAGGGGTCGTTGGGGACCCAGTACTTC. It encodes CASSLWQGSLGTQYF. The full variable domain, with the rest looked up from reference TRBV5-4 and TRBJ2-5, is ETGVTQSPTHLIKTRGQQVTLRCSSQSGHNTVSWYQQALGQGPQFIFQYYREEENGRGNFPPRFSGLQFPNYSSELNVNALELDDSALYLCASSLWQGSLGTQYFGPGTRLLVL.

The rearrangement links TRBV6-5 to TRBJ1-1, with D maybe TRBD1 (6 bases). The germline V gene encodes CDR1 MNHEY and CDR2 SVGAGI. This CDR3 region has 13 residues. V was shortened by 5 bases and J by 5 bases, with 12 bases between the two germline ends. The CDR3 bases are TGTGCCAGCAGTACAGGGTTTTTGACTGAAGCTTTCTTT. Translating gives CASSTGFLTEAFF.

This clone was counted a few times. The CDR3 coding sequence is TGCGCCAGCAGTACAGGGACGCAGGGCTACACCTTC. This encodes CASSTGTQGYTF. The rearrangement uses TRBV10-2 and TRBJ1-2, with TRBD1 as a possible D gene (6 bases). Germline-derived CDR1 and CDR2 are WSHSY and SAAADI. V lost 5 bases and J 8 bases, leaving 12 bases between the germline ends. The CDR3 is 12 amino acids.

The V and J genes are TRBV6-5 and TRBJ2-3; D unclear. This CDR3 comprises 14 residues. Trimming took off 2 bases at V and 1 base at J, with 7 bases between the two ends. Germline values: CDR1 MNHEY, CDR2 SVGAGI. The CDR3 here is CASSYGLGTDTQYF. CDR3 bases: TGTGCCAGCAGTTACGGTCTAGGCACAGATACGCAGTATTTT.

This rearrangement joins TRBV6-4 to TRBJ1-1; 8 bases match TRBD1. The CDR3 extends over 14 amino acids. V shed 5 bases and J 6 bases; nucleotides not matched to a gene: 8. Per germline, CDR1 MRHNA and CDR2 SNTAGT. The CDR3 DNA is TGTGCCAGCAGTAACACAGGGGGTTTGGCTGAAGCTTTCTTT. This translates into CASSNTGGLAEAFF.

This clone was observed once. The chain combines TRBV28 with TRBJ1-2, with D unresolved. Between the trimmed V and J ends, which lost 8 bases and 4 bases, there was a span of 11 bases. The CDR3 runs to 12 residues. Germline CDR1 is MDHEN and CDR2 is SYDVKM. The CDR3 DNA sequence: TGTGCCAGCGGGAGGCAGAGCTATGGCTACACCTTC. It translates to CASGRQSYGYTF.

V usage is TRBV6-1 and J usage is TRBJ1-3, with D uncertain. CDR3 size: 15 residues. CDR1 and CDR2 from the germline V gene are MNHNS and SASEGT. Trimming pared 1 base from V and 4 bases from J, leaving 11 bases between. Here the CDR3 reads CASSEGPTRGNTIYF. CDR3 DNA: TGTGCCAGCAGTGAAGGACCGACGAGGGGAAACACCATATATTTT.

This chain uses TRBV6-1 with TRBJ2-7; D remains unclear. This CDR3 is built from 15 residues. From germline, CDR1 is MNHNS and CDR2 SASEGT. Trimming removed 2 bases at V and 1 base at J, with 12 bases between. The CDR3 here is CASSESPLASYEQYF. The CDR3 DNA follows: TGTGCCAGCAGTGAATCCCCACTTGCTTCCTACGAGCAGTACTTC.

The chain has TRBV5-4 and TRBJ1-1; 8 bases are shared with TRBD1. From germline, CDR1 is SGHNT and CDR2 YYREEE (reference sequence). The CDR3 contains 14 residues. V shed 0 bases, J shed 6 bases, and the junction held 4 bases outside the gene matches. The CDR3 region is CASSLVDRGAEAFF. CDR3 coding DNA: TGTGCCAGCAGCTTGGTTGACAGGGGCGCTGAAGCTTTCTTT.

This chain connects TRBV3-1 (or the pseudogene TRBV3-2) to TRBJ2-5; TRBD2 agrees at 10 bases. V lost 4 bases and J lost 5; bases outside the gene matches: 4. This CDR3 contains 14 residues. Germline lookup yields CDR1 LGHDT and CDR2 YNNKEL (reference sequence). CDR3 sequence (DNA): TGTGCCAGCAGCCCGAGCGGGAGGGCGGAGACCCAGTACTTC. This sequence encodes CASSPSGRAETQYF.

V is TRBV28 and J is TRBJ1-1; the match to TRBD1 covers 7 bases. Germline values: CDR1 MDHEN, CDR2 SYDVKM. The CDR3 length is 14 residues. Trimming took 2 bases from V and 5 from J; bases not matched to a gene: 5. CDR3 DNA: TGTGCCAGCAGTTTAACAGGGGATCGAACTGAAGCTTTCTTT. Protein sequence: CASSLTGDRTEAFF.

This clone was observed a few times. The rearrangement uses TRBV21-1 and TRBJ1-2; the table's TRBD1 call for D was not verified on the DNA. TRBV21-1 is a recognized pseudogene. The CDR3 length is 15 residues. The CDR3 coding sequence is TGTGCCAGCAGCCCCAAGGGGACAGGGGATTATGGCTACACCTTC. As protein: CASSPKGTGDYGYTF.

J is TRBJ2-3 and V is TRBV6-5; 8 bases align to TRBD1. Germline V lookup: CDR1 MNHEY, CDR2 SVGAGI. The ends lost 6 bases at V and 8 bases at J; junction bases unmatched: 10. CDR3 length: 14 residues. The CDR3 loop reads CASSGDRFWGTQYF. Written as DNA, the CDR3 is TGTGCCAGCAGCGGGGACAGGTTCTGGGGTACGCAGTATTTT.

The chain recombines TRBV24-1 with TRBJ2-1; 7 bases fit TRBD2. Germline-derived CDR1 and CDR2 are KGHDR and SFDVKD. The length of the CDR3 is 17 residues. V lost 0 bases to trimming and J lost 4 bases; unmatched junction nucleotides: 8. The CDR3, as DNA: TGTGCCACCAGTGATTTGGGCGGGAGTAGTAGGTACAATGAGCAGTTCTTC. It specifies CATSDLGGSSRYNEQFF.

This clone was picked up one time. J is TRBJ2-5 and V is TRBV19, with 8 bases matching TRBD2. CDR1 LNHDA and CDR2 SQIVND come from the germline V gene (reference sequence). J gave up 4 bases and V 5 bases, and 6 bases lay outside the gene matches. The CDR3 loop spans 14 amino acids. CDR3 residues: CASSRSSGLETQYF. In DNA form, the CDR3 reads TGTGCCAGTAGTCGATCTAGCGGGTTAGAGACCCAGTACTTC.

This clone has just one count. The V and J genes are TRBV11-2 and TRBJ2-5; no clear D. Trimming left V 5 bases short and J 1 base short, with 14 bases between. The CDR3 spans 15 residues. CDR1 and CDR2 (germline): SGHAT, FQNNGV. CDR3 in amino acids: CASSPELASQETQYF. The CDR3, as DNA: TGTGCCAGCAGCCCGGAGCTGGCTAGCCAAGAGACCCAGTACTTC.

The V gene is TRBV29-1, the J gene TRBJ2-5; D may be TRBD2 (7 bases). The germline V and J ends were trimmed by 2 bases and 1 base, with 11 bases remaining between them. The CDR3 is made up of 14 amino acids. The germline V gene has CDR1 SQVTM and CDR2 ANQGSEA. CDR3 amino acids: CSVERGGAQETQYF. DNA of the CDR3: TGCAGCGTTGAAAGGGGGGGGGCCCAAGAGACCCAGTACTTC.

This clone was found once. This chain joins TRBV19 and TRBJ1-2, with TRBD1 as a possible D gene (6 bases). Germline values: CDR1 LNHDA, CDR2 SQIVND (reference sequence). The CDR3 length is 13 residues. Trimming left V 3 bases short and J 4 bases short, with 9 bases between. The CDR3 loop is CASSIGQFYGYTF. The CDR3, as DNA: TGTGCCAGTAGTATTGGACAGTTCTATGGCTACACCTTC.

This clone has a single count. The V and J genes are TRBV6-5 and TRBJ1-2, with TRBD1 identical over 7 bases. The junction had 8 bases not matched to a gene; V was cut back by 9 bases and J by 4 bases. The germline V gene has CDR1 MNHEY and CDR2 SVGAGI. The CDR3 is made up of 13 amino acids. CDR3 sequence reads: CASIRGHGYGYTF. The CDR3 DNA reads TGTGCCAGTATTAGGGGGCACGGCTATGGCTACACCTTC.